Below, 27 T cell receptor beta chains from the same sample are listed, as sequenced in a study of blood T cells in healthy people across ages. A second PCR of 7 to 11 cycles used a sample-barcoded 5' primer and a J-beta primer mix. TCRdb analysed the 5' RACE reads with MiXCR anew, one entry per CDR3 protein. Seen here are around 780,000 distinct CDR3 sequences, 45% to 70% observed once, and the top ten hold 20% to 30%. The sequencing sample was made of blood. All receptors derive from a man aged 40-55 years in good health.

V and J are TRBV10-2 and TRBJ2-5; D is unclear. The germline V gene has CDR1 WSHSY and CDR2 SAAADI. V was trimmed by 5 bases and J by 4 bases, leaving 17 bases between them. The CDR3 totals 15 residues. The CDR3 region is CASSITVSWAETQYF. For the CDR3, the DNA is TGCGCCAGCAGTATAACAGTATCCTGGGCAGAGACCCAGTACTTC.

V usage is TRBV27 and J usage is TRBJ2-1; 9 positions match TRBD1. Germline V CDR1 and CDR2: MNHEY, SMNVEV (reference sequence). The CDR3 totals 15 residues. With V trimmed by 2 bases and J by 7 bases, 6 bases remained unmatched. The CDR3 is CASSLPGQGRNEQFF. The CDR3 bases are TGTGCCAGCAGTTTACCGGGACAGGGCAGGAATGAGCAGTTCTTC.

This clonotype was recorded a few times. The chain joins TRBV24-1 to TRBJ2-6; either TRBD1 or TRBD2 may supply D (5 bases each). V gave up 4 bases and J gave up 7 bases, with 16 bases separating them. Germline V gives CDR1 KGHDR, CDR2 SFDVKD. The CDR3 has 16 residues. CDR3 nucleotide sequence: TGTGCCACCAGTGAGGGACCCCAAGATAGAGCCAACGTCCTGACTTTC. This sequence encodes CATSEGPQDRANVLTF.

This clonotype was observed a handful of times. The chain combines TRBV6-6 with TRBJ1-5, with TRBD1 as a possible D gene (6 bases). Trimming removed 7 bases at V and 4 bases at J, with 8 bases between. The CDR3 runs to 12 residues. The germline CDR1 and CDR2 sequences are MNHNY and SVGAGI (reference sequence). CDR3 in DNA: TGTGCCAGCACGCAGGGGAATCAGCCCCAGCATTTT. This gives the protein CASTQGNQPQHF.

The V and J genes are TRBV10-3 and TRBJ2-1, with a possible D match to TRBD1 (7 bases). The V and J ends lost 3 bases and 6 bases respectively, with 15 bases between them. This CDR3 contains 15 residues. Per the germline V gene, CDR1 is ENHRY and CDR2 is SYGVKD. The CDR3 sequence is CAISDGRGAINEQFF. DNA for the CDR3: TGTGCCATCAGTGATGGCAGGGGGGCGATCAATGAGCAGTTCTTC.

J is TRBJ2-5 and V is TRBV11-1; D ambiguous. With 4 bases removed from V and 0 bases from J, the gap between germline ends came to 9 bases. CDR1 is SGHAT, CDR2 FQDESV, per germline (reference sequence). The length of the CDR3 is 14 residues. In DNA form, the CDR3 reads TGTGCCAGCAGCTCAATTCAGTACCAAGAGACCCAGTACTTC. Residues: CASSSIQYQETQYF. The full variable domain, in which reference TRBV11-1 and TRBJ2-5 provide the parts outside the CDR3, is EAEVAQSPRYKITEKSQAVAFWCDPISGHATLYWYRQILGQGPELLVQFQDESVVDDSQLPKDRFSAERLKGVDSTLKIQPAELGDSAMYLCASSSIQYQETQYFGPGTRLLVL.

The CDR3 loop is CASSDRGGDYGYTF. The CDR3 DNA sequence: TGTGCCAGCAGTGACAGGGGAGGGGACTATGGCTACACCTTC. The chain joins TRBV6-6 to TRBJ1-2; 8 nucleotides agree with TRBD1. Unmatched junction bases numbered 5, after V lost 5 bases and J lost 3 bases. CDR3 size: 14 residues. Germline V gives CDR1 MNHNY, CDR2 SVGAGI (reference sequence).

This clonotype was recorded a few times. V is TRBV3-1 and J is TRBJ1-2; a weak D match, TRBD1 (6 bases). V dropped 5 bases and J dropped 8 bases, with 18 bases sitting between them. CDR3 length equals 14 residues. The germline V gene encodes CDR1 LGHDT and CDR2 YNNKEL (reference sequence). The CDR3 protein is CASSRTGLSGGYTF. In DNA, the CDR3 is TGTGCCAGCAGCAGAACAGGGCTAAGTGGAGGCTACACCTTC.

This chain uses TRBV2 with TRBJ1-5; D uncertain. Germline V lookup: CDR1 SNHLY, CDR2 FYNNEI. Trimming removed 7 bases at V and 4 bases at J, with 20 bases between. This CDR3 is built from 16 residues. The CDR3 sequence is CASNLGPNAGNQPQHF. The CDR3 region has the DNA TGTGCCAGCAACCTTGGACCCAACGCGGGGAATCAGCCCCAGCATTTT.

J is TRBJ2-3 and V is TRBV4-3; tentatively, D is TRBD2 (6 bases). Trimming removed 0 bases at V and 3 bases at J, with 19 bases between. Germline CDR1 and CDR2: LGHNA and YSLEER. The CDR3 has 18 residues. CDR3: CASSQEPGDGVRTDTQYF. As DNA, the CDR3 is TGCGCCAGCAGCCAAGAACCGGGAGATGGGGTGAGAACAGATACGCAGTATTTT.

This chain links TRBV11-3 with TRBJ2-6; D gene uncertain. CDR3 length: 15 amino acids. Germline CDR1 is SGHNT and CDR2 is YENEEA. The germline V and J ends were trimmed by 3 bases and 4 bases, with 10 bases remaining between them. The CDR3 DNA sequence: TGTGCCAGCAGCTTCTCGGAGCCCGGGGCCAACGTCCTGACTTTC. Protein sequence: CASSFSEPGANVLTF. The variable domain in full, with the rest retrieved from reference TRBV11-3 and TRBJ2-6, is EAGVVQSPRYKIIEKKQPVAFWCNPISGHNTLYWYLQNLGQGPELLIRYENEEAVDDSQLPKDRFSAERLKGVDSTLKIQPAELGDSAVYLCASSFSEPGANVLTFGAGSRLTVL.

This chain links TRBV3-1 with TRBJ2-7; 10 bases are a match to TRBD2. Per the germline V gene, CDR1 is LGHDT and CDR2 is YNNKEL (reference sequence). CDR3 length: 15 residues. Germline trimming cut 4 bases from V and 6 bases from J; bases unmatched to any gene: 9. The chain's CDR3 is CASSPVLAGALEQYF. CDR3 in DNA: TGTGCCAGCAGCCCGGTCCTAGCGGGAGCTCTCGAGCAGTACTTC.

This clonotype was observed a few times. The chain couples TRBV11-2 to TRBJ2-3, with TRBD1 identical over 7 bases. Unmatched junction bases numbered 13, after V lost 1 base and J lost 3 bases. Germline V lookup: CDR1 SGHAT, CDR2 FQNNGV. The CDR3 extends over 18 amino acids. CDR3 DNA: TGTGCCAGCAGCTTAGGACGGGGCAGGGGGTATCGAACAGATACGCAGTATTTT. It translates to CASSLGRGRGYRTDTQYF.

At least ten counts were recorded for this clonotype. V is TRBV7-2 and J is TRBJ2-3; unclear D gene. V was trimmed by 1 base and J by 2 bases, leaving 1 base between them. The germline V gene encodes CDR1 SGHTA and CDR2 FQGNSA. The CDR3 sequence is 12 residues long. The CDR3 nucleotides are TGTGCCAGCAGCTTAGACACAGATACGCAGTATTTT. This encodes CASSLDTDTQYF.

The chain links TRBV29-1 to TRBJ2-7; 7 bases are shared with TRBD1. The germline CDR1 and CDR2 sequences are SQVTM and ANQGSEA. CDR3 size: 13 residues. After removal of 4 bases from V and 5 bases from J, the junction contained 8 bases not matched to a gene. The CDR3 region is CSVVEGAWNEQYF. The CDR3 nucleotides are TGCAGCGTTGTAGAGGGGGCTTGGAACGAGCAGTACTTC.

CDR3: CSAPTGLAGSINEQFF. In DNA, the CDR3 is TGCAGTGCCCCGACCGGACTAGCGGGATCTATCAATGAGCAGTTCTTC. The rearrangement links TRBV20-1 to TRBJ2-1, with 12 bases identical to TRBD2. The length of the CDR3 is 16 residues. V lost 6 bases, J lost 6 bases, and 12 bases stayed unmatched. Per the germline V gene, CDR1 is DFQATT and CDR2 is SNEGSKA (reference sequence).

The DNA for the CDR3 is TGTGCCAGCAGTCGGGCCCATGAAAAACTGTTTTTT. Amino acid sequence: CASSRAHEKLFF. V usage is TRBV5-6 and J usage is TRBJ1-4; no clear D. Germline assignment: CDR1 SGHDT and CDR2 YYEEEE. Trimming shortened V by 5 bases and J by 6 bases, and 8 bases separated the two germline ends. The CDR3 is made up of 12 amino acids. Based on the CDR3 plus reference TRBV5-6 and TRBJ1-4, the full variable domain is DAGVTQSPTHLIKTRGQQVTLRCSPKSGHDTVSWYQQALGQGPQFIFQYYEEEERQRGNFPDRFSGHQFPNYSSELNVNALLLGDSALYLCASSRAHEKLFFGSGTQLSVL.

This chain uses TRBV7-2 with TRBJ1-2; D possibly corresponds to TRBD1 (6 bases). V was pared by 6 bases and J by 4 bases, with 12 bases between. CDR1 SGHTA and CDR2 FQGNSA come from the germline V gene. CDR3 length equals 13 residues. The chain's CDR3 is CASRRQDLYGYTF. CDR3 sequence (DNA): TGTGCCAGCAGGAGACAGGATCTCTATGGCTACACCTTC.

The V call is TRBV6-2 or TRBV6-3, the J call TRBJ2-3; D is undetermined. V was shortened by 2 bases and J by 2 bases, with 5 bases between the two germline ends. From germline, CDR1 is MNHEY and CDR2 SVGEGT. The CDR3 contains 13 residues. The CDR3 DNA reads TGTGCCAGCAGTTACGGGTTCACAGATACGCAGTATTTT. Its translation: CASSYGFTDTQYF.

The sample holds a few counts of this clonotype. The V and J genes are TRBV7-2 and TRBJ2-3, with 11 bases lining up with TRBD2. The CDR3 extends over 14 amino acids. Germline V gives CDR1 SGHTA, CDR2 FQGNSA. V shed 5 bases and J 8 bases; nucleotides not matched to a gene: 6. The CDR3 bases are TGTGCCAGCAGCGCGCGACTAGCGGGAAGTACGCAGTATTTT. Translated: CASSARLAGSTQYF.

This clonotype showed up just a few times. The chain is built from TRBV6-5 and TRBJ2-1; 9 bases match TRBD2. The CDR3 length is 14 residues. The trim removed 5 bases at V and 5 bases at J, leaving 4 bases unmatched. Per the germline V gene, CDR1 is MNHEY and CDR2 is SVGAGI. The CDR3 nucleotides are TGTGCCAGCAGTGAGGGACTAGCCCACAATGAGCAGTTCTTC. Residues: CASSEGLAHNEQFF.

This clonotype was found a few times. V and J are TRBV7-2 and TRBJ2-4; the D gene is possibly TRBD2 (5 bases). Trimming took off 0 bases at V and 8 bases at J, with 8 bases between the two ends. The CDR3 totals 13 residues. In germline, CDR1 is SGHTA, CDR2 FQGNSA. As DNA, the CDR3 is TGTGCCAGCAGCTTAGCTCCGAGGGACATTCAGTACTTC. Amino acid sequence: CASSLAPRDIQYF.

This clonotype has only a few counts. The chain joins TRBV9 to TRBJ2-1, with 14 bases matching TRBD2. Germline lookup yields CDR1 SGDLS and CDR2 YYNGEE. The CDR3 totals 16 residues. V gave up 3 bases and J gave up 10 bases; unmatched junction bases: 9. The chain's CDR3 is CASSAQGTSGSGEQFF. The DNA of the CDR3 is TGTGCCAGCAGCGCACAAGGGACTAGCGGGAGCGGGGAGCAGTTCTTC. Variable domain in full (rest from reference TRBV9 and TRBJ2-1): DSGVTQTPKHLITATGQRVTLRCSPRSGDLSVYWYQQSLDQGLQFLIQYYNGEERAKGNILERFSAQQFPDLHSELNLSSLELGDSALYFCASSAQGTSGSGEQFFGPGTRLTVL.

This clonotype was seen only a few times. The J gene is TRBJ2-1, the V gene TRBV4-2, with D possibly being TRBD1 (6 bases). Trimming removed 7 bases from V and 4 bases from J, with 11 bases in between. The length of the CDR3 is 13 residues. Germline lookup yields CDR1 LGHNA and CDR2 YNFKEQ. In DNA, the CDR3 is TGTGCCAGCAATACAGGGCTTTACAATGAGCAGTTCTTC. Translation: CASNTGLYNEQFF.

Only a few counts were recorded for this clonotype. V and J are TRBV20-1 and TRBJ2-5; 9 nucleotides align to TRBD2. Germline CDR1 and CDR2: DFQATT and SNEGSKA (reference sequence). J was trimmed by 5 bases and V by 6 bases; bases with no gene match: 22. This CDR3 is 18 amino acids long. This CDR3 is CSARGGLAGYSIGETQYF. Written as DNA, the CDR3 is TGCAGTGCCCGAGGGGGGCTAGCGGGATACTCCATCGGGGAGACCCAGTACTTC.

The rearrangement uses TRBV27 and TRBJ2-5, with D uncertain. CDR3 size: 14 residues. Germline V gene data show CDR1 as MNHEY and CDR2 as SMNVEV (reference sequence). V was cut by 6 bases and J by 1 base, with 12 bases left in between. In DNA form, the CDR3 reads TGTGCCAGCAGCCTTCAGCGAAGCCAAGAGACCCAGTACTTC. Translated, it gives CASSLQRSQETQYF.

The rearrangement joins TRBV7-6 to TRBJ2-4; a possible D gene is TRBD2 (6 bases). The ends were cut back, 4 bases at V and 7 bases at J, with 14 bases in the middle. This CDR3 is 14 amino acids long. The V gene's germline CDR1 is SGHVS and CDR2 FNYEAQ. DNA of the CDR3: TGTGCCAGCAGCTCAGGTGGAGGGTGGAACATTCAGTACTTC. Amino acid sequence: CASSSGGGWNIQYF.